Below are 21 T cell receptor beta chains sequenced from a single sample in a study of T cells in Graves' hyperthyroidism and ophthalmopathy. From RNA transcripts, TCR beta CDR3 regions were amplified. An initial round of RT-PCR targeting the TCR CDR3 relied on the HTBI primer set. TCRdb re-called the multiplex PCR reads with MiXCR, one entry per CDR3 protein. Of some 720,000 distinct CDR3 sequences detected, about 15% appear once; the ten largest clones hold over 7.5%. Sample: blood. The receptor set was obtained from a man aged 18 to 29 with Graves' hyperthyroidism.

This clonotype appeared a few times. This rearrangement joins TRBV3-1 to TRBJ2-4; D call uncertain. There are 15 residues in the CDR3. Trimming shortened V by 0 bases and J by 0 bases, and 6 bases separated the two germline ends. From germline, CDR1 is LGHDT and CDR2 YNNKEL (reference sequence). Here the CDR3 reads CASSQDGLAKNIQYF. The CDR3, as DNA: TGTGCCAGCAGCCAAGACGGCCTAGCCAAAAACATTCAGTACTTC.

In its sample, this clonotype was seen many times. The CDR3, as DNA: TGTGCCAGCAGTCCCAGGGTAGGGAATTCACCCCTCCACTTT. Encoded protein: CASSPRVGNSPLHF. The V gene is TRBV12-3 or TRBV12-4, the J gene TRBJ1-6; D is perhaps TRBD1 (5 bases). The CDR3 is 14 amino acids. V gave up 5 bases and J gave up 7 bases, with 12 bases separating them.

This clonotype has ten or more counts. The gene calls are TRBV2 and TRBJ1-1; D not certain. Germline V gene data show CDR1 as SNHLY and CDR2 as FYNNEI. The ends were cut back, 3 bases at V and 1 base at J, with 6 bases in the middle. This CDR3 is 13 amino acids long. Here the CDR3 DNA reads TGTGCCAGCAGTGAGGCAGCGAACACTGAAGCTTTCTTT. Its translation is CASSEAANTEAFF.

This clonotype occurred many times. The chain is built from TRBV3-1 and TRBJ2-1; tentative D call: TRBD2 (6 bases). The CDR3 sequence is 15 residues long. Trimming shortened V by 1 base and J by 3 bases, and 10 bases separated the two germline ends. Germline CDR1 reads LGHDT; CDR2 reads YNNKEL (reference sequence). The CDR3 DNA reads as TGTGCCAGCAGCCAAGTGGGGCGGGACTACAATGAGCAGTTCTTC. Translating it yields CASSQVGRDYNEQFF.

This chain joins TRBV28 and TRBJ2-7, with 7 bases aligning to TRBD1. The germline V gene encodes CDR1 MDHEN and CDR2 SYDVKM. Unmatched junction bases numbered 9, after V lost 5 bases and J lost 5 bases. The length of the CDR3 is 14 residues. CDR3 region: CASSSATGMNEQYF. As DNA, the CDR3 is TGTGCCAGCAGTAGCGCGACAGGGATGAACGAGCAGTACTTC.

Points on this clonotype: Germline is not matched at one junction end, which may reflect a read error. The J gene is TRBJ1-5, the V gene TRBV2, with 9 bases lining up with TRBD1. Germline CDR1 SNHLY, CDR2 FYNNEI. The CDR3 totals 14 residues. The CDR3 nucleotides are TGTGTCAGCAGGATTGACAGGGGGAATCAGCCCCAGCATTTT. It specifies CVSRIDRGNQPQHF.

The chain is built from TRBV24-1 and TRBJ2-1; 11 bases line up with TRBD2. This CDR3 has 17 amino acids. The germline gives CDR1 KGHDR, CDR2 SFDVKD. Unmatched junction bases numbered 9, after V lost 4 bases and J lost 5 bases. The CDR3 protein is CATSESPGTSGNNEQFF. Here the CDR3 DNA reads TGTGCCACCAGTGAGTCACCAGGGACTAGCGGAAACAATGAGCAGTTCTTC.

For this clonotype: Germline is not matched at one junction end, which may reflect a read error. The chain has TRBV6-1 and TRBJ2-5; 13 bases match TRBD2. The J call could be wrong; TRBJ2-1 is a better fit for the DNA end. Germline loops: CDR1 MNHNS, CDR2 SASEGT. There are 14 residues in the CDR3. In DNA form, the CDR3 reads TGCGCCAGCAGTGAGGGACTAGCGGGGAGCCCCCAGTTCTTC. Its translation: CASSEGLAGSPQFF.

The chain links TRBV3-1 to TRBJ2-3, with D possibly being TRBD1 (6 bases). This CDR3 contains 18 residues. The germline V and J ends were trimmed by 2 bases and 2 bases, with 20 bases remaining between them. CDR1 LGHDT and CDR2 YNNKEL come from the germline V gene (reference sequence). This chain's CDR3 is CASSQTVGATETTDTQYF. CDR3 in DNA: TGTGCCAGCAGCCAAACTGTGGGGGCCACGGAAACCACAGATACGCAGTATTTT.

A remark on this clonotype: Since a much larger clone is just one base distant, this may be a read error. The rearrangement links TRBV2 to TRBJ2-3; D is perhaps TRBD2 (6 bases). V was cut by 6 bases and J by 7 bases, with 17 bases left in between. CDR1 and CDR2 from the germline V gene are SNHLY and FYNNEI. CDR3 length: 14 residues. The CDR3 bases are TGTGCCAGCAGGGTGGACTATATTACAAATACGCAGTATTTT. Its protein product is CASRVDYITNTQYF.

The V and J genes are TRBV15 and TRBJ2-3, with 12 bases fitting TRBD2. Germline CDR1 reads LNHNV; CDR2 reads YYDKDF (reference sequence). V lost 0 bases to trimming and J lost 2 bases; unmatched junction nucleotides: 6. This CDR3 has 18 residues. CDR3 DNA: TGTGCCACCAGCAGAGATACGCTAGCGGGAGGGCACACAGATACGCAGTATTTT. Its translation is CATSRDTLAGGHTDTQYF.

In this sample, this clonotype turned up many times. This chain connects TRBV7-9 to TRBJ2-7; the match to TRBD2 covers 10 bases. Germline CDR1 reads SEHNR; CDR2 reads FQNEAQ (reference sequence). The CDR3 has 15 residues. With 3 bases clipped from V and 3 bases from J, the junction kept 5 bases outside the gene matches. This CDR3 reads CASSLQLAGNYEQYF. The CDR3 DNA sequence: TGTGCCAGCAGCTTGCAACTAGCGGGGAACTACGAGCAGTACTTC.

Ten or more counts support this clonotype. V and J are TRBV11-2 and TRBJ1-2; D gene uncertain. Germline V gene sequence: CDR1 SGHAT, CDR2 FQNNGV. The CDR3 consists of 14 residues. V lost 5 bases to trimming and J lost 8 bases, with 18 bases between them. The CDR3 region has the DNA TGTGCCAGCAGCCACATCCCGGCATCTGAAGGCTACACCTTC. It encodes CASSHIPASEGYTF.

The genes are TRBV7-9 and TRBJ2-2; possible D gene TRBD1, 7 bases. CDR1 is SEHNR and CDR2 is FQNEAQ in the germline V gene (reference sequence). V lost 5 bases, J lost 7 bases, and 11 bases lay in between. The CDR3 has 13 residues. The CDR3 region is CASSRQGGGELFF. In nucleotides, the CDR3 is TGTGCCAGCAGCCGACAGGGAGGCGGGGAGCTGTTTTTT. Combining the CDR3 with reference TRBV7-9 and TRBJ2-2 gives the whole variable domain DTGVSQNPRHKITKRGQNVTFRCDPISEHNRLYWYRQTLGQGPEFLTYFQNEAQLEKSRLLSDRFSAERPKGSFSTLEIQRTEQGDSAMYLCASSRQGGGELFFGEGSRLTVL.

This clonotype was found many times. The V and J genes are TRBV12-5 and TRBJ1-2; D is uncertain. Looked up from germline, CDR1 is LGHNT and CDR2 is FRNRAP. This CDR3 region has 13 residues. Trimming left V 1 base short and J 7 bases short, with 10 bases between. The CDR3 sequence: CASGLAGETGYTF. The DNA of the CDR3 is TGTGCTAGTGGTTTGGCCGGTGAGACTGGCTACACCTTC. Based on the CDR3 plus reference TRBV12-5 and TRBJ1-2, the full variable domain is DARVTQTPRHKVTEMGQEVTMRCQPILGHNTVFWYRQTMMQGLELLAYFRNRAPLDDSGMPKDRFSAEMPDATLATLKIQPSEPRDSAVYFCASGLAGETGYTFGSGTRLTVV.

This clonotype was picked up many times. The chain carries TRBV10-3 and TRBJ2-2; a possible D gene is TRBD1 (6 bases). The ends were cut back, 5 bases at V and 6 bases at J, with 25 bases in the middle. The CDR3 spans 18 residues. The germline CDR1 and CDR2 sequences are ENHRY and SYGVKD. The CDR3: CAISYLKPRDTDAGELFF. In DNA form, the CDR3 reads TGTGCCATCAGTTACTTGAAACCCCGGGACACGGACGCCGGGGAGCTGTTTTTT.

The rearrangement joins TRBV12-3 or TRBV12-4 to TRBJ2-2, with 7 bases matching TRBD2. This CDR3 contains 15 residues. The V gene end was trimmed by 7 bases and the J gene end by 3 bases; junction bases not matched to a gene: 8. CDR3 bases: TGTGCCAGCACCACAGGACTAGGGTACACCGGGGAGCTGTTTTTT. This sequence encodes CASTTGLGYTGELFF.

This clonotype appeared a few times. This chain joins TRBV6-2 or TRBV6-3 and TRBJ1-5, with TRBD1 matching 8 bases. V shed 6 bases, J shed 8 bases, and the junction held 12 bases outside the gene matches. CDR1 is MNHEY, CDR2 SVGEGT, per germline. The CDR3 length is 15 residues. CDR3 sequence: CASRPSHRGVEPQHF. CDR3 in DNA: TGTGCCAGCAGGCCCTCTCACAGGGGGGTTGAGCCCCAGCATTTT.

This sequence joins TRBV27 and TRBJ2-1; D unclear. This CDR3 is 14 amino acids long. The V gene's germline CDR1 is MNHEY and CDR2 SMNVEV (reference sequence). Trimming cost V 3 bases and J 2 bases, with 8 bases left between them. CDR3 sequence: CASSFPPTYNEQFF. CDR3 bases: TGTGCCAGCAGTTTCCCCCCAACCTACAATGAGCAGTTCTTC.

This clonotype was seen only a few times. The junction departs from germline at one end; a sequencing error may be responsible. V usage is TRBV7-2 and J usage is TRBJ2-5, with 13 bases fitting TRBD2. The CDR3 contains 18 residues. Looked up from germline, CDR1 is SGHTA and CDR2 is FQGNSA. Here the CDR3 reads CASSPGTSGTQRGETQYF. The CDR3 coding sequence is TGCGCCAGCAGCCCCGGGACTAGCGGGACCCAAAGGGGAGAGACCCAGTACTTC.

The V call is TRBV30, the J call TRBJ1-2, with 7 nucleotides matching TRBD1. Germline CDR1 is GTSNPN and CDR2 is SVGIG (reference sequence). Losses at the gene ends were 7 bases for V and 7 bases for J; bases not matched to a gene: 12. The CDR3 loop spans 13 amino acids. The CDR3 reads CASPFTGEPGYTF. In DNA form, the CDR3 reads TGTGCCTCCCCTTTTACAGGGGAGCCTGGCTACACCTTC.